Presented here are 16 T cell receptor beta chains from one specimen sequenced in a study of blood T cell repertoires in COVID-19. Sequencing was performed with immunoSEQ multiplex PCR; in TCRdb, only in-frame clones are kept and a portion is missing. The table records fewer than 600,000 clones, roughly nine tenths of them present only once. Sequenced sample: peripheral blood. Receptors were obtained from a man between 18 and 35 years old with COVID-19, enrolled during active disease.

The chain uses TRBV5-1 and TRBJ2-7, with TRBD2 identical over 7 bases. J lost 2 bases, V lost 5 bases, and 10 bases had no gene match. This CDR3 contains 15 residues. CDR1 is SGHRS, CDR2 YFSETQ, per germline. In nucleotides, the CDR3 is TGCGCCAGCAGACCCGGACTAGACTTACCCTACGAGCAGTACTTC. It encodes CASRPGLDLPYEQYF.

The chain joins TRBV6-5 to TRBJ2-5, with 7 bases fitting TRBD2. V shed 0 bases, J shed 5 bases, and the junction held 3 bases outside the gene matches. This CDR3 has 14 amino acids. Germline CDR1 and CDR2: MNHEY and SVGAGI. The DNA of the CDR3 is TGTGCCAGCAGTTACTCCGCGGGAGTGGAGACCCAGTACTTC. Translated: CASSYSAGVETQYF.

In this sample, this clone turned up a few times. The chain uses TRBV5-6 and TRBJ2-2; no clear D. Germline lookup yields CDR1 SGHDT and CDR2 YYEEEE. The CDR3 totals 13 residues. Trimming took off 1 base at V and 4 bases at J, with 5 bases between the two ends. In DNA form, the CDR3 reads TGTGCCAGCAGCTTGTCAGTCACCGGGGAGCTGTTTTTT. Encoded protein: CASSLSVTGELFF.

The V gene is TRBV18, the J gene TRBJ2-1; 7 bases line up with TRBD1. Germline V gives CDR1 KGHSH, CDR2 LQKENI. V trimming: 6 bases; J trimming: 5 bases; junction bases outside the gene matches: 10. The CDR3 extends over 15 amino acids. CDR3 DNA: TGTGCCAGCTCCAACCGGGACAGCCTAGACAATGAGCAGTTCTTC. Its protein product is CASSNRDSLDNEQFF.

CDR3 DNA: TGCGCCAGCAGCTTGGGACAACGCTATAATTCACCCCTCCACTTT. Encoded protein: CASSLGQRYNSPLHF. This chain uses TRBV5-1 with TRBJ1-6; D remains unclear. Germline lookup yields CDR1 SGHRS and CDR2 YFSETQ. Trimming removed 0 bases from V and 3 bases from J, with 7 bases in between. The CDR3 length is 15 residues.

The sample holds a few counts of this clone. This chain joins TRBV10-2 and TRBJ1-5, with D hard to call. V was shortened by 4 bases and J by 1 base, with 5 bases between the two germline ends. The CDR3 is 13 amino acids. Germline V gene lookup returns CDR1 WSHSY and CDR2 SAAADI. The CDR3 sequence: CASSGGSNQPQHF. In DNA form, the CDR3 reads TGCGCCAGCAGTGGAGGAAGCAATCAGCCCCAGCATTTT.

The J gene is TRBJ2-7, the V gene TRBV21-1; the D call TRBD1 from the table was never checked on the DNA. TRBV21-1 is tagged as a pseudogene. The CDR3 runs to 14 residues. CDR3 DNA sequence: TGTGCCAGCAGCAAAGTGAACAGGAAAGGTGAGCAGTACTTC. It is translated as CASSKVNRKGEQYF.

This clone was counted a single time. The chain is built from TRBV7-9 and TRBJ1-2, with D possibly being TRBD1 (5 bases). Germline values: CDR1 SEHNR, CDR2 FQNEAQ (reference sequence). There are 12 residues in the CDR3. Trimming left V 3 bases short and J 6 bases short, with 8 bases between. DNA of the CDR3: TGTGCCAGCAGCTTTGGCAGGGATGGCTACACCTTC. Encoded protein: CASSFGRDGYTF.

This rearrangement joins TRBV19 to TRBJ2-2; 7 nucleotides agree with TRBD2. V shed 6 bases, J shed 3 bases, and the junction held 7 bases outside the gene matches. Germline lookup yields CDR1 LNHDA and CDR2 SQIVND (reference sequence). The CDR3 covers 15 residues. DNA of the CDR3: TGTGCCAGTAGGAAGTCGGGAGGTGACACCGGGGAGCTGTTTTTT. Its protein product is CASRKSGGDTGELFF.

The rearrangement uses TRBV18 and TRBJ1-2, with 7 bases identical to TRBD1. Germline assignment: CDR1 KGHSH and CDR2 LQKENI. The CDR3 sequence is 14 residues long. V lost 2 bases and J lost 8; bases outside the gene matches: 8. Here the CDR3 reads CASSPVTGAEGYTF. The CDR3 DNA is TGTGCCAGCTCACCAGTCACAGGGGCAGAAGGCTACACCTTC.

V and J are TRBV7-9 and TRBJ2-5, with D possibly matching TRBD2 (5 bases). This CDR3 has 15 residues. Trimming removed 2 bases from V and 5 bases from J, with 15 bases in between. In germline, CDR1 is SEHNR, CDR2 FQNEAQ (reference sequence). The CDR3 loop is CASSLRGSGTETQYF. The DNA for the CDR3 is TGTGCCAGCAGCTTAAGAGGGAGCGGAACCGAGACCCAGTACTTC.

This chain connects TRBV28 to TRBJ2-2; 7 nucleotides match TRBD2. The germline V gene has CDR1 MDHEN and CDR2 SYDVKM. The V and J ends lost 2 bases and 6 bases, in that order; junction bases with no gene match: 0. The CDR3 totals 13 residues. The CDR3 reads CASSLAGAGELFF. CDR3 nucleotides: TGTGCCAGCAGTTTAGCGGGGGCCGGGGAGCTGTTTTTT.

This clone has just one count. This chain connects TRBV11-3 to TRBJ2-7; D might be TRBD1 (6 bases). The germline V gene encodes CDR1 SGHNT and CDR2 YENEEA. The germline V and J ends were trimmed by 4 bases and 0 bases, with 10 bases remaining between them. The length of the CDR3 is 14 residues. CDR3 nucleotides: TGTGCCAGCAGCTGGCTGACAGGCTCCTACGAGCAGTACTTC. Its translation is CASSWLTGSYEQYF.

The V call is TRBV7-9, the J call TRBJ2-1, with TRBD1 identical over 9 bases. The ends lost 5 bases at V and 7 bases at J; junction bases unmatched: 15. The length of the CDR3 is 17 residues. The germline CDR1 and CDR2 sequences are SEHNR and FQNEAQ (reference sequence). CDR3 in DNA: TGTGCCAGCAGCCCCCTTGTCCCGGGACAGGGAAGGAATGAGCAGTTCTTC. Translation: CASSPLVPGQGRNEQFF.

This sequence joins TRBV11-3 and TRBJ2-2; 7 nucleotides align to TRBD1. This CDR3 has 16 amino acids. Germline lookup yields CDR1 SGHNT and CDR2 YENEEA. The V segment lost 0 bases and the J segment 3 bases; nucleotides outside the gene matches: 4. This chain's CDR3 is CASSLEDRVYTGELFF. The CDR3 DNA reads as TGTGCCAGCAGCTTAGAAGACAGGGTGTACACCGGGGAGCTGTTTTTT.

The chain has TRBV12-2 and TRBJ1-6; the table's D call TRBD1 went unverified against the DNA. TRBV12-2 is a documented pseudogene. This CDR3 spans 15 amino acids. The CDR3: CASRLVPDRRSPLHF. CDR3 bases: TGTGCAAGTCGCTTAGTCCCGGACAGACGTTCACCCCTCCACTTT.